Listed here are 30 T cell receptor beta chains from one sample, sequenced in a study of response to subunit inactivated influenza vaccine. TCRdb reanalysed the RT-PCR reads using MiXCR and keeps one entry per CDR3 protein. The sample has approximately 520,000 distinct CDR3 sequences, approximately 24% seen once. Material: CD4+ T cells sorted from PBMCs, obtained 5 days after vaccination. The source of these receptors is a man in his fifties or sixties who received an inactivated influenza vaccine.

The chain carries TRBV29-1 and TRBJ1-4; perhaps TRBD1 as D (6 bases). Between the trimmed V and J ends, which lost 7 bases and 8 bases, there was a span of 17 bases. Germline CDR1 SQVTM, CDR2 ANQGSEA. This CDR3 contains 13 residues. The CDR3 protein is CSGSQGSGEKLFF. The CDR3 DNA reads TGCAGCGGAAGTCAGGGGTCGGGAGAAAAACTGTTTTTT.

This clonotype was detected once. The chain carries TRBV7-9 and TRBJ2-7, with TRBD2 identical over 11 bases. The CDR3 has 16 residues. Germline V gene sequence: CDR1 SEHNR, CDR2 FQNEAQ (reference sequence). V gave up 5 bases and J gave up 2 bases; unmatched junction bases: 8. The CDR3 DNA reads as TGTGCCAGCAGCGGCCTTCTAGCGGGAGGTGCCTACGAGCAGTACTTC. Translated: CASSGLLAGGAYEQYF.

The chain recombines TRBV11-2 with TRBJ2-3, with a possible D match to TRBD2 (5 bases). The CDR3 spans 18 residues. V dropped 5 bases and J dropped 6 bases, with 27 bases sitting between them. Germline V CDR1 and CDR2: SGHAT, FQNNGV. CDR3 residues: CASSPLPTARGSTDTQYF. DNA of the CDR3: TGTGCCAGCAGCCCCCTTCCGACGGCAAGAGGGAGTACGGATACGCAGTATTTT.

As to this clonotype: A junction boundary mismatches the germline segment, possibly from a read error. The chain is built from TRBV12-3 or TRBV12-4 and TRBJ2-5; tentative D call: TRBD2 (5 bases). The CDR3 covers 14 residues. CDR3 amino acids: CASSLRTDQETQCF. The CDR3 nucleotides are TGTGCCAGCAGTTTAAGGACTGACCAAGAGACCCAGTGCTTC.

The chain links TRBV7-9 to TRBJ2-3, with TRBD2 matching over 11 bases. The trim removed 5 bases at V and 2 bases at J, leaving 3 bases unmatched. Germline CDR1 reads SEHNR; CDR2 reads FQNEAQ (reference sequence). This CDR3 is built from 15 residues. CDR3 sequence (DNA): TGTGCCAGCAGCCCTAGCGGGAGGTACACAGATACGCAGTATTTT. Its protein product is CASSPSGRYTDTQYF.

This clonotype was detected a few times. The chain joins TRBV21-1 to TRBJ2-1; TRBD2, the table's D call, lacks a check against the DNA. TRBV21-1 is listed as a pseudogene. The CDR3 loop spans 17 amino acids. CDR3: CASSKARTSGIYNEQFF. In nucleotides, the CDR3 is TGTGCCAGCAGCAAAGCTCGTACTAGCGGGATATACAATGAGCAGTTCTTC.

This clonotype occurred once. The chain employs TRBV5-1 and TRBJ2-5; 11 nucleotides align to TRBD1. Germline V gene sequence: CDR1 SGHRS, CDR2 YFSETQ. The junction had 8 bases not matched to a gene; V was cut back by 5 bases and J by 2 bases. The CDR3 sequence is 16 residues long. CDR3 region: CASSPGQGAGQETQYF. The CDR3 region has the DNA TGCGCCAGCAGTCCCGGACAGGGGGCCGGTCAAGAGACCCAGTACTTC.

J is TRBJ2-7 and V is TRBV6-1; D gene uncertain. This CDR3 has 15 residues. V was pared by 6 bases and J by 2 bases, with 17 bases between. From germline, CDR1 is MNHNS and CDR2 SASEGT. Here the CDR3 reads CASSRSRQVTYEQYF. In DNA, the CDR3 is TGTGCCAGCAGCCGTTCTCGGCAGGTCACCTACGAGCAGTACTTC.

This clonotype has just a few counts. The chain uses TRBV6-1 and TRBJ2-1; TRBD2 aligns across 8 bases. Germline loops: CDR1 MNHNS, CDR2 SASEGT. The CDR3 covers 16 residues. V lost 4 bases, J lost 7 bases, and 12 bases stayed unmatched. In nucleotides, the CDR3 is TGTGCCAGCAGTGGTGCAGCGGGAGTAAATAGTAATGAGCAGTTCTTC. Translation: CASSGAAGVNSNEQFF.

A few counts support this clonotype. The J gene is TRBJ1-2, the V gene TRBV7-2, with unresolved D. V lost 1 base, J lost 0 bases, and 6 bases lay in between. The CDR3 sequence is 14 residues long. The germline V gene has CDR1 SGHTA and CDR2 FQGNSA. This CDR3 is CASSLGMANYGYTF. CDR3 coding DNA: TGTGCCAGCAGCTTAGGCATGGCTAACTATGGCTACACCTTC.

The rearrangement uses TRBV20-1 and TRBJ2-5, with 9 bases that match TRBD2. Germline CDR1 is DFQATT and CDR2 is SNEGSKA (reference sequence). J was trimmed by 5 bases and V by 2 bases; bases with no gene match: 9. The CDR3 runs 15 residues. CDR3 region: CSARLSLAGLETQYF. CDR3 DNA: TGCAGTGCTAGATTGTCCCTAGCGGGATTGGAGACCCAGTACTTC.

The rearrangement links TRBV29-1 to TRBJ2-7, with TRBD1 matching 8 bases. The CDR3 is 17 amino acids. Germline trimming cut 2 bases from V and 5 bases from J; bases unmatched to any gene: 17. Per the germline V gene, CDR1 is SQVTM and CDR2 is ANQGSEA. The CDR3 region has the DNA TGCAGCGTTGAAACCCCTCGGGGTCAGGGGGCGGGGAACGAGCAGTACTTC. Amino acids: CSVETPRGQGAGNEQYF.

V is TRBV27 and J is TRBJ1-4, with D maybe TRBD1 (6 bases). Germline-derived CDR1 and CDR2 are MNHEY and SMNVEV (reference sequence). The CDR3 consists of 17 residues. Trimming left V 6 bases short and J 7 bases short, with 24 bases between. CDR3 nucleotide sequence: TGTGCCAGCAGCCCGAGGAGGCGGGGGCACTTGGCTGAAAAACTGTTTTTT. This codes for CASSPRRRGHLAEKLFF.

The rearrangement joins TRBV19 to TRBJ1-1; D is ambiguous. The V end lost 5 bases, the J end lost 1 base, and 8 bases lay between the germline ends. Germline assignment: CDR1 LNHDA and CDR2 SQIVND (reference sequence). The CDR3 is 13 residues long. In DNA form, the CDR3 reads TGTGCCAGTAGTGGGGTCTCGAACACTGAAGCTTTCTTT. This translates into CASSGVSNTEAFF.

DNA of the CDR3: TGTGCCACAGGCTCACTTAGGCGGGGAGCCACCTACGAGCAGTACTTC. Translation: CATGSLRRGATYEQYF. The rearrangement joins TRBV11-2 to TRBJ2-7; the D gene is possibly TRBD2 (6 bases). V was trimmed by 10 bases and J by 2 bases, leaving 24 bases between them. The germline V gene has CDR1 SGHAT and CDR2 FQNNGV. The CDR3 is made up of 16 amino acids. Together with reference TRBV11-2 and TRBJ2-7, the CDR3 gives the full variable domain: EAGVAQSPRYKIIEKRQSVAFWCNPISGHATLYWYQQILGQGPKLLIQFQNNGVVDDSQLPKDRFSAERLKGVDSTLKIQPAKLEDSAVYLCATGSLRRGATYEQYFGPGTRLTVT.

This clonotype was picked up many times. The chain has TRBV5-1 and TRBJ2-3, with 7 bases identical to TRBD1. CDR1 SGHRS and CDR2 YFSETQ come from the germline V gene. CDR3 length: 15 residues. V lost 4 bases to trimming and J lost 0 bases; unmatched junction nucleotides: 5. The CDR3 DNA is TGCGCCAGCAGCGACACAGGGGCTAGCACAGATACGCAGTATTTT. This encodes CASSDTGASTDTQYF.

This clonotype was observed a few times. The V call is TRBV3-1, the J call TRBJ1-1; D is unresolved. V was trimmed by 4 bases and J by 2 bases, leaving 8 bases between them. The CDR3 covers 13 residues. Germline loops: CDR1 LGHDT, CDR2 YNNKEL (reference sequence). For the CDR3, the DNA is TGTGCCAGCAGCCTCTTTAGAAACACTGAAGCTTTCTTT. It encodes CASSLFRNTEAFF.

The chain couples TRBV2 to TRBJ2-1; D possibly corresponds to TRBD2 (5 bases). From germline, CDR1 is SNHLY and CDR2 FYNNEI. This CDR3 has 15 residues. Trimming pared 7 bases from V and 2 bases from J, leaving 15 bases between. The CDR3 spells CASIYSQTTYNEQFF. The CDR3 bases are TGTGCCAGCATTTACAGCCAGACTACCTACAATGAGCAGTTCTTC. The variable domain in full, completed from reference TRBV2 and TRBJ2-1, reads EPEVTQTPSHQVTQMGQEVILRCVPISNHLYFYWYRQILGQKVEFLVSFYNNEISEKSEIFDDQFSVERPDGSNFTLKIRSTKLEDSAMYFCASIYSQTTYNEQFFGPGTRLTVL.

This clonotype was counted only a few times. The chain carries TRBV10-3 and TRBJ2-2; unclear D gene. The CDR3 spans 12 residues. The V and J ends lost 4 bases and 5 bases respectively, with 5 bases between them. CDR1 is ENHRY, CDR2 SYGVKD, per germline. The CDR3, as DNA: TGTGCCATCAGTGGGTTGACCGGGGAGCTGTTTTTT. Its protein is CAISGLTGELFF.

This clonotype was seen more than once but under ten times. The chain recombines TRBV7-8 with TRBJ2-3; 7 bases are shared with TRBD2. There are 16 residues in the CDR3. Trimming removed 2 bases from V and 4 bases from J; junction bases left unmatched: 9. Germline assignment: CDR1 SGHVS and CDR2 FQNEAQ. The CDR3 is CASSLSLAVTADTQYF. The CDR3 nucleotides read TGTGCCAGCAGCTTATCCCTAGCGGTCACGGCAGATACGCAGTATTTT.

The rearrangement uses TRBV18 and TRBJ1-1; D remains unclear. The V end was cut by 4 bases, the J end by 0 bases, with 6 bases between. From germline, CDR1 is KGHSH and CDR2 LQKENI. The CDR3 sequence is 13 residues long. CDR3 protein: CASSQQMNTEAFF. The CDR3 region has the DNA TGTGCCAGCTCACAACAGATGAACACTGAAGCTTTCTTT.

Ten or more counts support this clonotype. J is TRBJ1-5 and V is TRBV11-1; D is uncertain. Looked up from germline, CDR1 is SGHAT and CDR2 is FQDESV (reference sequence). The V end lost 1 base, the J end lost 1 base, and 23 bases lay between the germline ends. The CDR3 totals 20 residues. CDR3 sequence: CASSLGDPVWESLSNQPQHF. As DNA, the CDR3 is TGTGCCAGCAGCTTAGGGGATCCGGTCTGGGAAAGTTTAAGCAATCAGCCCCAGCATTTT.

The rearrangement joins TRBV20-1 to TRBJ2-2; 7 nucleotides match TRBD2. The germline gives CDR1 DFQATT, CDR2 SNEGSKA (reference sequence). The CDR3 extends over 13 amino acids. CDR3 in amino acids: CTVLADQTGELFF. CDR3 nucleotide sequence: TGCACGGTTCTAGCGGACCAAACCGGGGAGCTGTTTTTT.

This chain links TRBV5-1 with TRBJ2-1, with 8 bases aligning to TRBD1. Germline V lookup: CDR1 SGHRS, CDR2 YFSETQ. Trimming cost V 0 bases and J 4 bases; bases outside gene matches: 3. This CDR3 region has 15 residues. CDR3 in amino acids: CASSLDGQGYNEQFF. The CDR3, as DNA: TGCGCCAGCAGCTTGGACGGACAGGGTTACAATGAGCAGTTCTTC. Looking up the rest from reference TRBV5-1 and TRBJ2-1 gives the full variable domain: KAGVTQTPRYLIKTRGQQVTLSCSPISGHRSVSWYQQTPGQGLQFLFEYFSETQRNKGNFPGRFSGRQFSNSRSEMNVSTLELGDSALYLCASSLDGQGYNEQFFGPGTRLTVL.

This clonotype was found a few times. The chain recombines TRBV24-1 with TRBJ2-3; a weak D match, TRBD2 (5 bases). V was cut by 1 base and J by 0 bases, with 10 bases left in between. The germline gives CDR1 KGHDR, CDR2 SFDVKD. The CDR3 covers 16 residues. This chain's CDR3 is CATSDFQRQSTDTQYF. The CDR3, as DNA: TGTGCCACCAGTGATTTCCAGCGGCAAAGCACAGATACGCAGTATTTT.

This clonotype was counted at least ten times. This rearrangement joins TRBV24-1 to TRBJ2-5; TRBD1 aligns across 9 bases. CDR1 and CDR2 (germline): KGHDR, SFDVKD. This CDR3 contains 16 residues. The trim removed 2 bases at V and 3 bases at J, leaving 6 bases unmatched. In DNA form, the CDR3 reads TGTGCCACCAGTGATTCCCTCGGGACAGGGAAAGAGACCCAGTACTTC. Protein product: CATSDSLGTGKETQYF.

CDR3 nucleotide sequence: TGCGCCAGCAGCTTGGCAGGGGGGGGTCCCTACGAGCAGTACTTC. It codes for CASSLAGGGPYEQYF. The J gene is TRBJ2-7, the V gene TRBV5-1; D is possibly TRBD1 or TRBD2 (7 bases each). There are 15 residues in the CDR3. CDR1 is SGHRS, CDR2 YFSETQ, per germline. V lost 0 bases and J 2 bases, leaving 12 bases between the germline ends.

In this sample, this clonotype turned up a few times. This sequence joins TRBV10-3 and TRBJ2-7; D possibly corresponds to TRBD2 (5 bases). V lost 2 bases and J 0 bases, leaving 11 bases between the germline ends. The CDR3 is 15 residues long. Germline V gene lookup returns CDR1 ENHRY and CDR2 SYGVKD. CDR3 loop: CAISESGLSSYEQYF. The CDR3 DNA sequence: TGTGCCATCAGTGAGAGCGGACTTAGCTCCTACGAGCAGTACTTC.

This chain links TRBV12-3 or TRBV12-4 with TRBJ2-1; 16 bases are shared with TRBD2. The CDR3 has 17 residues. With 6 bases clipped from V and 6 bases from J, the junction kept 8 bases outside the gene matches. This chain's CDR3 is CASSPGLAGGAGNEQFF. The CDR3 coding sequence is TGTGCCAGCAGCCCGGGACTAGCGGGGGGGGCAGGCAATGAGCAGTTCTTC.

In its sample, this clonotype was seen many times. The chain is built from TRBV7-2 and TRBJ2-2, with 7 bases identical to TRBD2. CDR1 SGHTA and CDR2 FQGNSA come from the germline V gene. The CDR3 extends over 14 amino acids. J lost 5 bases, V lost 2 bases, and 2 bases had no gene match. This chain's CDR3 is CASSLREGTGELFF. DNA for the CDR3: TGTGCCAGCAGCTTAAGGGAGGGGACCGGGGAGCTGTTTTTT.